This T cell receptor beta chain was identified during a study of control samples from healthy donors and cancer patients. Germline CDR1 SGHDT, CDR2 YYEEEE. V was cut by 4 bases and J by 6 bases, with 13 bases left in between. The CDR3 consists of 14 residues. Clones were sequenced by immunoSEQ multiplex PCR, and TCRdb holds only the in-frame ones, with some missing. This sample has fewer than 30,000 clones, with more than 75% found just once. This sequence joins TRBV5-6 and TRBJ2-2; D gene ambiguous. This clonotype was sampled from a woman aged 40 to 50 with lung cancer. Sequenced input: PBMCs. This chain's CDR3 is CASSPTGLSGELFF. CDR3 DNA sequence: TGTGCCAGCAGCCCTACCGGGTTGTCCGGGGAGCTGTTTTTT.